This TCR beta chain was identified in a study of T-cell memory formation after mild COVID-19. With V trimmed by 5 bases and J by 7 bases, 8 bases remained unmatched. CDR1 SGHTA and CDR2 FQGTGA come from the germline V gene. CDR3 size: 14 residues. The TCR alpha and TCR beta cDNA libraries, bearing sample barcodes and UMIs, were generated by 5'RACE using constant-segment primers. One entry per CDR3 protein results from TCRdb running MiXCR on the 5' RACE reads. The table includes about 450,000 distinct CDR3 sequences, 23% detected once. The study, taken as a whole, reports: Some SARS-CoV-2-responding clones were already detected in memory before infection.

This clonotype was picked up one time. Its target is unknown. This receptor was obtained from an adult woman who had mild COVID-19 (a few samples of this study predate the infection). Cell type and time point are not known. The gene calls are TRBV7-3 and TRBJ2-1, with 7 bases aligning to TRBD1. Sequencing used PBMCs or a T cell subset sorted from them (not recorded which). The CDR3 DNA reads as TGTGCCAGCAGCCCGAGAACAGGGGTAAATGAGCAGTTCTTC. Translated: CASSPRTGVNEQFF.